The present T cell receptor (beta chain) was sequenced within a study of CD8 T cells in Susac syndrome. Study results and caveats: Acknowledgment was made by the study that its TCR sequencing and HLA analysis involved a relatively small number of individuals.

On this clonotype: Its antigen is still unknown.

The authors reverse transcribed 0.5 to 1 ug RNA with random hexamers. Across 54 Vbeta and 13 Jbeta, TCR beta CDR3 was amplified with immunoSEQ multiplex PCR. TCRdb passed the immunoSEQ multiplex PCR reads through MiXCR, listing each CDR3 protein once. The sample includes about 210,000 distinct CDR3 sequences, about 96% seen only once; the top ten take 0.085% to 0.1%. TCR beta from blood CD8+ and CD4+ T cells was sequenced. The sample taken for sequencing was CD4+ T cells from PBMCs. The sequence was collected from a human donor with multiple sclerosis.

The CDR3 here is CASRTGTGYYEQYF. Here the CDR3 DNA reads TGTGCCAGCAGAACCGGGACAGGCTACTACGAGCAGTACTTC. The chain carries TRBV27 and TRBJ2-7; TRBD1 matches at 8 bases. Germline assignment: CDR1 MNHEY and CDR2 SMNVEV (reference sequence). This CDR3 has 14 residues. V shed 6 bases and J 3 bases; nucleotides not matched to a gene: 7.